Following are 24 T cell receptor beta chains from one sample sequenced in a study of technical replicates of blood from a handful of donors. The protocol was immunoSEQ multiplex PCR, while the TCRdb copy is restricted to in-frame clones and leaves out a portion. The data show tens of thousands of clones, 90% seen once. Sequenced: PBMCs. The receptors here all came from a human donor in good health. Some clones in this sample may be carry-over from other donors' samples.

The CDR3 loop is CASSPLAGGSYNEQFF. CDR3 nucleotides: TGTGCCAGCAGCCCTTTAGCGGGGGGCTCCTACAATGAGCAGTTCTTC. The chain joins TRBV9 to TRBJ2-1; 10 nucleotides agree with TRBD2. V gave up 4 bases and J gave up 0 bases; unmatched junction bases: 4. Looked up from germline, CDR1 is SGDLS and CDR2 is YYNGEE. This CDR3 has 16 residues. The whole variable domain, filled in from reference TRBV9 and TRBJ2-1, reads DSGVTQTPKHLITATGQRVTLRCSPRSGDLSVYWYQQSLDQGLQFLIQYYNGEERAKGNILERFSAQQFPDLHSELNLSSLELGDSALYFCASSPLAGGSYNEQFFGPGTRLTVL.

The CDR3 nucleotides read TGTGCCAGCGCCCGGGACAGGGTACGAGAGCAGTACTTC. It encodes CASARDRVREQYF. V is TRBV4-2 and J is TRBJ2-7; 9 bases match TRBD1. The CDR3 has 13 amino acids. CDR1 and CDR2 (germline): LGHNA, YNFKEQ. V was clipped by 8 bases and J by 7 bases; unmatched bases: 9.

This clone was recorded once. The gene calls are TRBV27 and TRBJ2-5; D gene unclear. Germline CDR1 is MNHEY and CDR2 is SMNVEV (reference sequence). Trimming took 6 bases from V and 2 from J, leaving 16 bases between them. The CDR3 totals 15 residues. CDR3 amino acids: CASSLRLTSQETQYF. In DNA form, the CDR3 reads TGTGCCAGCAGCCTGCGCCTGACTTCACAAGAGACCCAGTACTTC.

This clone was counted only a few times. CDR3 sequence: CASRPDSNTEAFF. CDR3 DNA sequence: TGCGCCAGCAGACCGGACAGCAACACTGAAGCTTTCTTT. The chain has TRBV5-1 and TRBJ1-1; perhaps TRBD1 as D (6 bases). V was pared by 5 bases and J by 2 bases, with 10 bases between. Germline values: CDR1 SGHRS, CDR2 YFSETQ. The CDR3 has 13 amino acids. The complete variable domain, with remaining parts taken from reference TRBV5-1 and TRBJ1-1, reads KAGVTQTPRYLIKTRGQQVTLSCSPISGHRSVSWYQQTPGQGLQFLFEYFSETQRNKGNFPGRFSGRQFSNSRSEMNVSTLELGDSALYLCASRPDSNTEAFFGQGTRLTVV.

Only a few counts were recorded for this clone. The J gene is TRBJ1-5, the V gene TRBV30, with 9 bases aligning to TRBD1. Trimming took 0 bases from V and 4 from J; bases not matched to a gene: 7. CDR3 size: 16 residues. CDR1 GTSNPN and CDR2 SVGIG come from the germline V gene (reference sequence). CDR3 DNA sequence: TGTGCCTGGAGTGTAAGGGGACAGGGCTCGAATCAGCCCCAGCATTTT. This translates into CAWSVRGQGSNQPQHF.

The CDR3, as DNA: TGTGCCAGCAGTTTAAGGTTCGGGGGGGCGGCCTACGAGCAGTACTTC. This gives the protein CASSLRFGGAAYEQYF. This chain links TRBV27 with TRBJ2-7; 8 nucleotides agree with TRBD2. Germline V lookup: CDR1 MNHEY, CDR2 SMNVEV (reference sequence). J lost 2 bases, V lost 2 bases, and 8 bases had no gene match. CDR3 length equals 16 residues.

This clone was counted a single time. This rearrangement joins TRBV29-1 to TRBJ2-7; TRBD1 agrees at 10 bases. The junction had 10 bases not matched to a gene; V was cut back by 1 base and J by 7 bases. This CDR3 is built from 15 residues. In germline, CDR1 is SQVTM, CDR2 ANQGSEA. The CDR3 bases are TGCAGCGTTGAAGCCCCCGGACAGGGGGTGTGGGAGCAGTACTTC. Translated, it gives CSVEAPGQGVWEQYF.

This chain connects TRBV6-5 to TRBJ2-7, with unresolved D. V was pared by 5 bases and J by 0 bases, with 14 bases between. The CDR3 sequence is 15 residues long. Germline V lookup: CDR1 MNHEY, CDR2 SVGAGI. CDR3 DNA sequence: TGTGCCAGCAGTATGACCCGGGTCGGCTCCTACGAGCAGTACTTC. As protein: CASSMTRVGSYEQYF.

The rearrangement joins TRBV10-3 to TRBJ2-7; 14 nucleotides align to TRBD2. The CDR3 covers 14 residues. The germline V gene encodes CDR1 ENHRY and CDR2 SYGVKD. V lost 6 bases and J lost 5; bases outside the gene matches: 3. The CDR3 spells CAIRGTSGGDEQYF. The CDR3 DNA is TGTGCCATCAGAGGGACTAGCGGGGGTGACGAGCAGTACTTC.

This chain joins TRBV2 and TRBJ2-1; 7 nucleotides align to TRBD2. In germline, CDR1 is SNHLY, CDR2 FYNNEI. The CDR3 covers 14 residues. J gave up 7 bases and V 2 bases, and 5 bases lay outside the gene matches. CDR3 in amino acids: CASSELLAVNEQFF. The CDR3, as DNA: TGTGCCAGCAGTGAACTCCTAGCGGTGAATGAGCAGTTCTTC.

The chain combines TRBV12-5 with TRBJ2-5; D uncertain. The CDR3 consists of 13 residues. CDR1 is LGHNT, CDR2 FRNRAP, per germline. The ends were cut back, 2 bases at V and 2 bases at J, with 6 bases in the middle. CDR3 nucleotide sequence: TGTGCTAGTGGTTTGCGTTATCAAGAGACCCAGTACTTC. It specifies CASGLRYQETQYF.

A remark on this clone: Since a much larger clone is just one base distant, this may be a read error. CDR3 nucleotides: TGTGCCAGCAGCCTTAACACTGAAGCTTTCTTT. As protein: CASSLNTEAFF. This chain links TRBV5-5 with TRBJ1-1; no clear D gene. From germline, CDR1 is SGHKS and CDR2 YYEKEE (reference sequence). Trimming pared 4 bases from V and 2 bases from J, leaving 3 bases between. The CDR3 contains 11 residues.

J is TRBJ2-5 and V is TRBV5-1; 8 bases are a match to TRBD1. Germline CDR1 and CDR2: SGHRS and YFSETQ. Germline trimming cut 4 bases from V and 7 bases from J; bases unmatched to any gene: 18. This CDR3 spans 17 amino acids. Here the CDR3 reads CASSPGRGGQGPGTQYF. The DNA for the CDR3 is TGCGCCAGCAGCCCCGGAAGAGGCGGACAGGGACCAGGGACCCAGTACTTC.

As to this clone: The junction does not match germline at one end; this may be a read error. The rearrangement links TRBV29-1 to TRBJ2-7, with 10 nucleotides matching TRBD2. This CDR3 has 14 amino acids. Germline V gives CDR1 SQVTM, CDR2 ANQGSEA. CDR3 amino acids: CSVSGTSDTYKQYF. The CDR3 DNA reads TGCAGCGTTTCCGGGACTAGCGACACCTACAAGCAGTACTTC.

The chain recombines TRBV27 with TRBJ2-7; 10 bases are a match to TRBD2. With V trimmed by 3 bases and J by 2 bases, 4 bases remained unmatched. The CDR3 extends over 15 amino acids. Per the germline V gene, CDR1 is MNHEY and CDR2 is SMNVEV (reference sequence). CDR3 in amino acids: CASSFGTSVTYEQYF. Written as DNA, the CDR3 is TGTGCCAGCAGTTTCGGGACTAGCGTTACCTACGAGCAGTACTTC.

The V call is TRBV30, the J call TRBJ1-3; 8 bases map to TRBD1. This CDR3 is 12 amino acids long. Germline loops: CDR1 GTSNPN, CDR2 SVGIG (reference sequence). J lost 6 bases, V lost 5 bases, and 3 bases had no gene match. CDR3 protein: CAWGQGINTIYF. Here the CDR3 DNA reads TGTGCCTGGGGACAGGGAATAAACACCATATATTTT.

The chain links TRBV5-6 to TRBJ1-2, with a possible D match to TRBD1 (6 bases). The CDR3 covers 14 residues. Germline loops: CDR1 SGHDT, CDR2 YYEEEE. V lost 0 bases and J 10 bases, leaving 16 bases between the germline ends. The chain's CDR3 is CASSLDQGLRDYTF. The DNA for the CDR3 is TGTGCCAGCAGCTTGGATCAGGGGCTAAGAGACTACACCTTC.

This clone was counted a single time. V and J are TRBV23-1 and TRBJ2-7, with D possibly TRBD1 on 6 matching bases. TRBV23-1 falls under the ORF class, with uncertain function. CDR3 length: 14 residues. Trimming removed 4 bases from V and 2 bases from J, with 12 bases in between. The CDR3 protein is CASSPPTGTYEQYF. The CDR3 region has the DNA TGCGCCAGCAGTCCTCCGACAGGAACCTACGAGCAGTACTTC.

J is TRBJ1-1 and V is TRBV10-2; D is unresolved. Germline assignment: CDR1 WSHSY and CDR2 SAAADI. Between the trimmed V and J ends, which lost 10 bases and 0 bases, there was a span of 12 bases. CDR3 length equals 13 residues. The CDR3 here is CATMTRLNTEAFF. The CDR3 DNA sequence: TGCGCCACCATGACAAGACTGAACACTGAAGCTTTCTTT.

The chain couples TRBV7-6 to TRBJ2-7; D perhaps matches TRBD2 (6 bases). This CDR3 is built from 14 residues. V was cut by 5 bases and J by 7 bases, with 18 bases left in between. Looked up from germline, CDR1 is SGHVS and CDR2 is FNYEAQ. This chain's CDR3 is CASSLGTSFPEQYF. In DNA form, the CDR3 reads TGTGCCAGCAGCCTAGGGACTTCCTTCCCGGAGCAGTACTTC.

The rearrangement joins TRBV29-1 to TRBJ1-1, with 7 bases that match TRBD1. V dropped 0 bases and J dropped 5; count of bases not matched to a gene: 18. Looked up from germline, CDR1 is SQVTM and CDR2 is ANQGSEA. The CDR3 sequence is 18 residues long. The CDR3 DNA is TGCAGCGTTGAAGATAAGTTAGCGGGGCCCTACAGGGGAACTGAAGCTTTCTTT. Its translation: CSVEDKLAGPYRGTEAFF.

This clone has only one observation. V usage is TRBV5-6 and J usage is TRBJ2-3, with 8 bases matching TRBD2. Germline values: CDR1 SGHDT, CDR2 YYEEEE. V lost 4 bases to trimming and J lost 4 bases; unmatched junction nucleotides: 5. The CDR3 is 14 amino acids. CDR3 sequence: CASSGSGGSDTQYF. Written as DNA, the CDR3 is TGTGCCAGCAGCGGAAGCGGGGGTTCAGATACGCAGTATTTT.

This sequence joins TRBV23-1 and TRBJ2-7, with 9 bases matching TRBD1. TRBV23-1 is an open reading frame whose function is uncertain. The CDR3 contains 16 residues. With 0 bases clipped from V and 3 bases from J, the junction kept 6 bases outside the gene matches. Here the CDR3 reads CASSQSSRTGVYEQYF. The CDR3 bases are TGCGCCAGCAGTCAATCTAGTAGGACAGGGGTCTACGAGCAGTACTTC.

The rearrangement uses TRBV9 and TRBJ2-6; D unclear. CDR1 is SGDLS, CDR2 YYNGEE, per germline. This CDR3 spans 14 amino acids. The V gene lost 5 bases and the J gene lost 0 bases, with 6 bases spanning the gap. The CDR3 loop reads CASSRSSGANVLTF. CDR3 DNA sequence: TGTGCCAGCAGTAGGAGCTCTGGGGCCAACGTCCTGACTTTC.